This T cell receptor beta chain is drawn from a study of identical twins. This clonotype was picked up many times. The antigen remains undetermined. From the 5' RACE reads, TCRdb called clonotypes with MiXCR, one entry per CDR3 protein. The sample carries fewer than 450,000 distinct CDR3 sequences, 9% recorded once. Trimming pared 4 bases from V and 8 bases from J, leaving 19 bases between. This CDR3 is built from 15 residues. Germline CDR1 SGHRS, CDR2 YFSETQ. General study findings and limits: Fewer insertions were carried by abundant cord blood beta clonotypes, but none was seen in memory repertoires. The same donors were not followed; conclusions instead depended on cross-sectional statistical analysis. Out-of-frame sharing of TCR alpha in monozygotic twins was underestimated by models. When twins shared out-of-frame alpha sequences, those sequences had excess low generation probability.

This sequence was found in a woman aged 45-65 years in good health. The sample comprised naive T cells sorted from blood. This sequence joins TRBV5-1 and TRBJ2-1; D is tentatively TRBD1 or TRBD2 (6 bases each). The CDR3, as DNA: TGCGCCAGCAGCGAGGCTAGCGCCCCAGGGGATGAGCAGTTCTTC. Translated, it gives CASSEASAPGDEQFF. The full variable domain, completed using reference TRBV5-1 and TRBJ2-1, is KAGVTQTPRYLIKTRGQQVTLSCSPISGHRSVSWYQQTPGQGLQFLFEYFSETQRNKGNFPGRFSGRQFSNSRSEMNVSTLELGDSALYLCASSEASAPGDEQFFGPGTRLTVL.